These 18 T cell receptor beta chains share one sample of origin, sequenced in a study of Ad26.COV2.S vaccination and SARS-CoV-2 variants. Some clones are missing from TCRdb's copy, which holds only in-frame ones; the method was immunoSEQ multiplex PCR. The data hold about 400,000 clones, with about 90% observed a single time. Treatment noted: some 20 received Ad26.COV2.S at low or high dose, single or two shots; a few received placebo; per-sample allocation not given. Specimens were obtained on day 63 following the first vaccine or placebo injection. Sequenced here: peripheral blood, sampled in a trial of Ad26.COV2.S vaccine versus placebo. The receptors stem from a person between 18 and 59 years old who received the Ad26.COV2.S COVID-19 vaccine or a placebo.

The chain uses TRBV5-1 and TRBJ1-2, with TRBD1 matching over 7 bases. In germline, CDR1 is SGHRS, CDR2 YFSETQ. V lost 0 bases to trimming and J lost 0 bases; unmatched junction nucleotides: 8. This CDR3 comprises 17 residues. The CDR3 reads CASSLAAGGAANYGYTF. For the CDR3, the DNA is TGCGCCAGCAGCTTGGCAGCAGGGGGTGCGGCTAACTATGGCTACACCTTC.

The J gene is TRBJ2-1, the V gene TRBV3-1 (or the pseudogene TRBV3-2); no definite D call. The germline CDR1 and CDR2 sequences are LGHDT and YNNKEL (reference sequence). This CDR3 is built from 17 residues. Trimming removed 1 base at V and 10 bases at J, with 23 bases between. The CDR3 nucleotides are TGTGCCAGCAGCCAAGGCCCAGCTGGCGTCGATCGGCACGAGCAGTTCTTC. This sequence encodes CASSQGPAGVDRHEQFF.

The chain carries TRBV28 and TRBJ2-5; D not certain. The CDR3 is made up of 13 amino acids. In germline, CDR1 is MDHEN, CDR2 SYDVKM. V lost 3 bases and J lost 3, with 8 bases in between. The CDR3 bases are TGTGCCAGCAGTTTGTTCACCGAAGAGACCCAGTACTTC. It encodes CASSLFTEETQYF.

The CDR3 spells CASGTGGSGANVLTF. CDR3 sequence (DNA): TGTGCCAGCGGGACAGGGGGCTCTGGGGCCAACGTCCTGACTTTC. V and J are TRBV28 and TRBJ2-6; TRBD1 matches at 11 bases. The CDR3 consists of 15 residues. Trimming took 8 bases from V and 0 from J; bases not matched to a gene: 0. Germline V lookup: CDR1 MDHEN, CDR2 SYDVKM.

V and J are TRBV6-2 or TRBV6-3 and TRBJ2-7; TRBD1 is a possible D gene (6 bases). V shed 5 bases and J shed 3 bases, with 11 bases lying between them. This CDR3 has 13 amino acids. The germline V gene has CDR1 MNHEY and CDR2 SVGEGT. CDR3 residues: CASSVGGGYEQYF. CDR3 nucleotide sequence: TGTGCCAGCAGTGTTGGGGGCGGCTACGAGCAGTACTTC.

The V gene is TRBV6-2 or TRBV6-3, the J gene TRBJ2-1; 10 bases are shared with TRBD1. V lost 5 bases and J lost 8; bases outside the gene matches: 9. CDR3 size: 15 residues. Germline-derived CDR1 and CDR2 are MNHEY and SVGEGT. As DNA, the CDR3 is TGTGCCAGCAGTACACCGGGACAGGGGACGGATGAGCAGTTCTTC. Its translation: CASSTPGQGTDEQFF.

The chain couples TRBV15 to TRBJ1-4, with a possible D match to TRBD1 (5 bases). CDR3 size: 16 residues. Germline CDR1 LNHNV, CDR2 YYDKDF (reference sequence). V was shortened by 0 bases and J by 7 bases, with 15 bases between the two germline ends. CDR3 nucleotide sequence: TGTGCCACCAGCAGAGATTGGGGCAGGGAGGGTGAAAAACTGTTTTTT. Translating it yields CATSRDWGREGEKLFF.

This clone has a handful of counts. V usage is TRBV30 and J usage is TRBJ1-5; D is unclear. The CDR3 is 15 amino acids. Germline assignment: CDR1 GTSNPN and CDR2 SVGIG (reference sequence). The V end was cut by 2 bases, the J end by 1 base, with 12 bases between. Here the CDR3 reads CAWSSKGWSNQPQHF. CDR3 bases: TGTGCCTGGAGTTCAAAGGGTTGGAGCAATCAGCCCCAGCATTTT.

V gene TRBV11-2 combines with J gene TRBJ2-7, with 10 bases identical to TRBD2. Germline trimming cut 1 base from V and 7 bases from J; bases unmatched to any gene: 13. The CDR3 is 17 amino acids. Germline V CDR1 and CDR2: SGHAT, FQNNGV. Here the CDR3 DNA reads TGTGCCAGCAGCTTAGGTCCCTTCCTAGCGGGGGTGGAAGAGCAGTACTTC. Its translation is CASSLGPFLAGVEEQYF.

This clone was counted a single time. The rearrangement links TRBV4-3 to TRBJ1-2, with D possibly TRBD1 on 5 matching bases. Between the trimmed V and J ends, which lost 1 base and 5 bases, there was a span of 17 bases. Germline CDR1 is LGHNA and CDR2 is YSLEER. The CDR3 runs to 16 residues. DNA of the CDR3: TGCGCCAGCAGCCAAGTAGGAACCGGGACCGGGTATGGCTACACCTTC. It encodes CASSQVGTGTGYGYTF.

The chain carries TRBV4-3 and TRBJ2-5; 8 bases are a match to TRBD2. Germline assignment: CDR1 LGHNA and CDR2 YSLEER. V was clipped by 0 bases and J by 2 bases; unmatched bases: 14. This CDR3 is 19 amino acids long. DNA of the CDR3: TGCGCCAGCAGCCAAGATCGTCATCGGGCTAGCGGGCAGCAAGAGACCCAGTACTTC. It specifies CASSQDRHRASGQQETQYF.

This rearrangement joins TRBV2 to TRBJ1-5; D gene unclear. The germline V and J ends were trimmed by 2 bases and 2 bases, with 10 bases remaining between them. The germline V gene encodes CDR1 SNHLY and CDR2 FYNNEI. This CDR3 spans 15 amino acids. CDR3 protein: CASSEKGIGNQPQHF. CDR3 DNA sequence: TGTGCCAGCAGTGAAAAGGGAATCGGCAATCAGCCCCAGCATTTT. Full variable domain (missing parts from reference TRBV2 and TRBJ1-5): EPEVTQTPSHQVTQMGQEVILRCVPISNHLYFYWYRQILGQKVEFLVSFYNNEISEKSEIFDDQFSVERPDGSNFTLKIRSTKLEDSAMYFCASSEKGIGNQPQHFGDGTRLSIL.

The rearrangement links TRBV19 to TRBJ1-1; 7 nucleotides line up with TRBD1. Germline V gene lookup returns CDR1 LNHDA and CDR2 SQIVND (reference sequence). This CDR3 is 13 amino acids long. After removal of 9 bases from V and 1 base from J, the junction contained 5 bases not matched to a gene. CDR3 in DNA: TGTGCCAGCAGACAGGGATCGAACACTGAAGCTTTCTTT. It encodes CASRQGSNTEAFF.

V gene TRBV4-1 combines with J gene TRBJ2-1; D remains unclear. The CDR3 is 16 amino acids. The V end was cut by 2 bases, the J end by 4 bases, with 15 bases between. From germline, CDR1 is MGHRA and CDR2 YSYEKL. In DNA form, the CDR3 reads TGCGCCAGCAGCCAACCCAGTTTAGGTTTTTACAATGAGCAGTTCTTC. Translating gives CASSQPSLGFYNEQFF.

This rearrangement joins TRBV9 to TRBJ2-7; D ambiguous. Looked up from germline, CDR1 is SGDLS and CDR2 is YYNGEE. The CDR3 has 12 amino acids. Trimming took off 4 bases at V and 5 bases at J, with 10 bases between the two ends. The CDR3: CASSHTPHEQYF. The CDR3 coding sequence is TGTGCCAGCAGCCATACTCCCCACGAGCAGTACTTC.

The rearrangement joins TRBV4-1 to TRBJ2-3; D might be TRBD2 (5 bases). In germline, CDR1 is MGHRA, CDR2 YSYEKL. This CDR3 has 17 residues. V lost 1 base to trimming and J lost 2 bases, with 16 bases between them. CDR3 DNA sequence: TGCGCCAGCAGCCAAGGATCTAGCTTAGTCCCCACAGATACGCAGTATTTT. Protein: CASSQGSSLVPTDTQYF.

The chain recombines TRBV15 with TRBJ2-7; 7 positions match TRBD1. CDR1 is LNHNV and CDR2 is YYDKDF in the germline V gene (reference sequence). With 5 bases clipped from V and 6 bases from J, the junction kept 10 bases outside the gene matches. This CDR3 spans 14 amino acids. The CDR3 reads CATSARQGPLEQYF. The CDR3 coding sequence is TGTGCCACCAGCGCCAGACAGGGCCCCCTCGAGCAGTACTTC.

The genes are TRBV4-1 and TRBJ2-7, with 13 bases fitting TRBD2. CDR3 length: 17 residues. The germline V gene has CDR1 MGHRA and CDR2 YSYEKL. With V trimmed by 3 bases and J by 0 bases, 5 bases remained unmatched. The CDR3 nucleotides are TGCGCCAGCAGCCAGCTGACTAGCGGGGGGCCCTCCTACGAGCAGTACTTC. Its translation is CASSQLTSGGPSYEQYF.